This T cell receptor (beta chain) was identified during a study of hypomethylating agent response in myelodysplastic syndrome. V gave up 6 bases and J gave up 5 bases, with 13 bases separating them. Germline V gives CDR1 MDHEN, CDR2 SYDVKM. This CDR3 is built from 13 residues. Data came from immunoSEQ multiplex PCR; TCRdb stores just in-frame clones and leaves some out. The sample lists 1,100 or so clones; roughly four fifths were seen once. Note on this clone: Its antigen is as yet unknown.

Study-level points and caveats: Analysis covered a small cohort of just about ten patients.

The clonotype comes from a human donor with myelodysplastic syndrome. The V gene is TRBV28, the J gene TRBJ2-5; no clear D. The sample consisted of bone marrow, taken before or after starting hypomethylating agent treatment for myelodysplastic syndrome (not recorded which). This chain's CDR3 is CASRVTEMETQYF. The CDR3 coding sequence is TGTGCCAGCAGGGTCACAGAAATGGAGACCCAGTACTTC.